The 32 T cell receptor beta chains below come from one sample, sequenced in a study of shared clonotypes between healthy human individuals (dated by TCRdb to 2018 to 2020). Libraries were constructed by the immunoSEQ multiplex PCR assay. TCRdb obtained this table from immuneACCESS and retained in-frame rearrangements with V and J assigned. These tables miss some clones; where compared with another copy, unresolved V genes account for less than half of the shortfall, and the remainder is unexplained. For this sample the table gives under 1,100,000 clones, of which about 84% were detected only once. Jointly, the top ten make up 0.55% to 0.7% of the sample. Sequencing was carried out using memory CD4+ T cells from PBMCs. The sample's cell subset or site label is to be understood as: CD45RA-negative fraction. The source is a man between 18 and 35 years old in good health. Some clones in this sample may be carry-over from other donors' samples.

V usage is TRBV10-3 and J usage is TRBJ1-2; 7 bases agree with TRBD1. Germline V gene lookup returns CDR1 ENHRY and CDR2 SYGVKD. The CDR3 is 15 amino acids. Losses at the gene ends were 3 bases for V and 3 bases for J; bases not matched to a gene: 7. CDR3 nucleotide sequence: TGTGCCATCAGTGAACAGGGGACGCGCCACTATGGCTACACCTTC. It translates to CAISEQGTRHYGYTF.

With respect to this clone: Other nucleotide sequences from this sample produce the same CDR3. The chain is built from TRBV4-2 and TRBJ1-3; D not certain. Between the trimmed V and J ends, which lost 0 bases and 0 bases, there was a span of 6 bases. The CDR3 is 15 residues long. Per germline, CDR1 LGHNA and CDR2 YNFKEQ. In DNA, the CDR3 is TGTGCCAGCAGCCAAGAGGGCAGCTCTGGAAACACCATATATTTT. Amino acid sequence: CASSQEGSSGNTIYF.

Comments on this clone: The same CDR3 arises from other DNA sequences in this sample as well. The genes are TRBV5-1 and TRBJ2-5, with a weak D call TRBD1 (5 bases). Trimming pared 1 base from V and 5 bases from J, leaving 12 bases between. Per the germline V gene, CDR1 is SGHRS and CDR2 is YFSETQ. CDR3 length: 14 residues. The CDR3 here is CASSLTGPGETQYF. The CDR3 DNA sequence: TGCGCCAGCAGCTTGACAGGCCCGGGCGAGACCCAGTACTTC.

This chain connects TRBV27 to TRBJ2-7; perhaps TRBD1 as D (6 bases). The CDR3 has 15 amino acids. Trimming left V 2 bases short and J 4 bases short, with 15 bases between. The germline gives CDR1 MNHEY, CDR2 SMNVEV (reference sequence). As DNA, the CDR3 is TGTGCCAGCAGTTTACTTAGAGGACAGAGTTACGAGCAGTACTTC. It codes for CASSLLRGQSYEQYF.

The V and J genes are TRBV18 and TRBJ2-7, with 8 positions matching TRBD1. Germline trimming cut 2 bases from V and 3 bases from J; bases unmatched to any gene: 12. Germline assignment: CDR1 KGHSH and CDR2 LQKENI. CDR3 size: 17 residues. The DNA for the CDR3 is TGTGCCAGCTCACCATACCGTCTTGGGACAGGAAGCTACGAGCAGTACTTC. Protein: CASSPYRLGTGSYEQYF.

The chain recombines TRBV7-6 with TRBJ1-3, with D unresolved. The length of the CDR3 is 21 residues. Trimming cost V 3 bases and J 0 bases, with 27 bases left between them. Germline lookup yields CDR1 SGHVS and CDR2 FNYEAQ. Written as DNA, the CDR3 is TGTGCCAGCAGCTTGGAACGTCCGGAACCCGCAACTACCAGCTCTGGAAACACCATATATTTT. Its protein product is CASSLERPEPATTSSGNTIYF.

The chain uses TRBV4-1 and TRBJ2-3; TRBD1 agrees at 7 bases. This CDR3 has 16 amino acids. Germline V gene sequence: CDR1 MGHRA, CDR2 YSYEKL. J was trimmed by 2 bases and V by 1 base; bases with no gene match: 6. The CDR3 loop reads CASSQARGTDTDTQYF. The DNA for the CDR3 is TGCGCCAGCAGCCAAGCAAGGGGGACAGACACAGATACGCAGTATTTT.

This chain links TRBV19 with TRBJ2-5, with TRBD2 matching 16 bases. Germline CDR1 LNHDA, CDR2 SQIVND (reference sequence). With V trimmed by 5 bases and J by 7 bases, 10 bases remained unmatched. This CDR3 comprises 17 residues. The CDR3 region is CASSPGTSGRASVTQYF. CDR3 DNA sequence: TGTGCCAGTAGTCCCGGGACTAGCGGGAGGGCCTCCGTGACCCAGTACTTC.

The V call is TRBV5-1, the J call TRBJ2-1, with a possible D match to TRBD2 (5 bases). CDR3 length: 14 residues. Germline CDR1 is SGHRS and CDR2 is YFSETQ. The V and J ends lost 5 bases and 3 bases respectively, with 12 bases between them. The CDR3 bases are TGCGCCAGCAGAACTAGGGATTTCTACAATGAGCAGTTCTTC. It codes for CASRTRDFYNEQFF.

This clone was seen repeatedly, ten times or more. The rearrangement links TRBV7-6 to TRBJ1-1; no reliable D call. CDR3 length: 11 residues. Germline CDR1 SGHVS, CDR2 FNYEAQ. Deletions cut 6 bases from V and 7 bases from J, with 9 bases between. CDR3 in amino acids: CASRSGGEAFF. The CDR3 region has the DNA TGTGCCAGCAGGTCCGGAGGTGAAGCTTTCTTT.

This chain connects TRBV27 to TRBJ2-7; D perhaps matches TRBD1 (7 bases). The germline V gene encodes CDR1 MNHEY and CDR2 SMNVEV (reference sequence). This CDR3 has 14 residues. Trimming took off 1 base at V and 3 bases at J, with 10 bases between the two ends. CDR3 loop: CASSLWQGGYEQYF. CDR3 sequence (DNA): TGTGCCAGCAGTTTATGGCAGGGGGGCTACGAGCAGTACTTC.

This chain joins TRBV7-2 and TRBJ1-2; D uncertain. V lost 3 bases and J 4 bases, leaving 12 bases between the germline ends. Germline-derived CDR1 and CDR2 are SGHTA and FQGNSA. The CDR3 contains 14 residues. The CDR3 sequence is CASSLNWAGYGYTF. CDR3 nucleotide sequence: TGTGCCAGCAGCTTGAATTGGGCGGGCTATGGCTACACCTTC.

This rearrangement joins TRBV28 to TRBJ2-7; 10 nucleotides agree with TRBD2. The CDR3 extends over 15 amino acids. V shed 5 bases and J 6 bases; nucleotides not matched to a gene: 10. Germline V lookup: CDR1 MDHEN, CDR2 SYDVKM. The CDR3, as DNA: TGTGCCAGCAGTCCACCAGCTAGCGGGAGAAGCGAGCAGTACTTC. Translated, it gives CASSPPASGRSEQYF.

The V and J genes are TRBV14 and TRBJ2-6; no reliable D call. This CDR3 is built from 16 residues. V shed 0 bases and J shed 2 bases, with 8 bases lying between them. Germline-derived CDR1 and CDR2 are SGHDN and FVKESK. CDR3 loop: CASSQERVPGANVLTF. The CDR3 DNA follows: TGTGCCAGCAGCCAAGAACGGGTCCCTGGGGCCAACGTCCTGACTTTC.

The chain couples TRBV7-2 to TRBJ2-3; possibly TRBD2 for D (6 bases). Looked up from germline, CDR1 is SGHTA and CDR2 is FQGNSA. The ends were cut back, 5 bases at V and 9 bases at J, with 9 bases in the middle. The CDR3 is 11 residues long. CDR3 protein: CASSLGGTQYF. As DNA, the CDR3 is TGTGCCAGCAGCCTTGGGGGGACGCAGTATTTT.

The chain joins TRBV7-8 to TRBJ1-5; no firm D call. This CDR3 has 14 residues. V was clipped by 5 bases and J by 4 bases, with 12 bases between them. Germline assignment: CDR1 SGHVS and CDR2 FQNEAQ. CDR3 bases: TGTGCCAGCAGCCTAATCCGTAGAAATCAGCCCCAGCATTTT. Translating it yields CASSLIRRNQPQHF.

The rearrangement joins TRBV7-2 to TRBJ2-5; possibly TRBD1 for D (7 bases). Trimming stripped 5 bases from V and 5 bases from J, with 21 bases between. The CDR3 sequence is 16 residues long. The V gene's germline CDR1 is SGHTA and CDR2 FQGNSA. This chain's CDR3 is CASSVGGTADRETQYF. In DNA form, the CDR3 reads TGTGCCAGCAGCGTCGGAGGGACAGCCGACCGCGAGACCCAGTACTTC.

Regarding this clone: A much larger clone sits a single nucleotide away, making a read error possible. In DNA, the CDR3 is TGTGCCGGCAGCGACCGACTAGCGTCCTCGGGGACCCAGTACTTC. Residues: CAGSDRLASSGTQYF. The chain has TRBV7-9 and TRBJ2-5; 8 positions match TRBD2. Germline V CDR1 and CDR2: SEHNR, FQNEAQ (reference sequence). The CDR3 is 15 amino acids.

Turning to this clone: Other DNA sequences from this sample encode an identical CDR3 as well. The V gene is TRBV7-3, the J gene TRBJ2-1; tentatively, D is TRBD1 (7 bases). The CDR3 is 15 amino acids. Germline V CDR1 and CDR2: SGHTA, FQGTGA. The V gene lost 5 bases and the J gene lost 3 bases, with 14 bases spanning the gap. CDR3 sequence (DNA): TGTGCCAGCAGCCCTGGAGGGGGCTACTACAATGAGCAGTTCTTC. It translates to CASSPGGGYYNEQFF.

This clone was detected only a few times. V usage is TRBV5-1 and J usage is TRBJ1-2; D might be TRBD1 (6 bases). This CDR3 comprises 15 residues. The V gene lost 4 bases and the J gene lost 2 bases, with 15 bases spanning the gap. The germline V gene encodes CDR1 SGHRS and CDR2 YFSETQ. The CDR3: CASSTSGAQNYGYTF. In DNA form, the CDR3 reads TGCGCCAGCAGCACCTCAGGGGCGCAGAACTATGGCTACACCTTC.

The chain has TRBV7-7 and TRBJ2-5; 12 bases are shared with TRBD2. With 5 bases clipped from V and 2 bases from J, the junction kept 6 bases outside the gene matches. The CDR3 spans 16 residues. Germline lookup yields CDR1 SSHAT and CDR2 FNYEAQ (reference sequence). The CDR3 coding sequence is TGTGCCAGCAGCGCAGGGACTAGCGGGCTACAAGAGACCCAGTACTTC. Its translation: CASSAGTSGLQETQYF.

The rearrangement joins TRBV7-2 to TRBJ2-6; D not resolved. Trimming took off 5 bases at V and 9 bases at J, with 8 bases between the two ends. CDR1 is SGHTA and CDR2 is FQGNSA in the germline V gene. The CDR3 is 12 amino acids. As DNA, the CDR3 is TGTGCCAGCAGCGCGGACGGCAACGTCCTGACTTTC. This gives the protein CASSADGNVLTF.

The gene calls are TRBV28 and TRBJ2-5, with TRBD2 matching over 8 bases. The DNA end is a closer match to TRBJ2-7, so the J assignment may be wrong. Germline V gene sequence: CDR1 MDHEN, CDR2 SYDVKM. This CDR3 is 15 amino acids long. This CDR3 is CASTPAGVDTYEQYF. CDR3 nucleotides: TGTGCCAGCACCCCAGCGGGAGTGGATACCTACGAGCAGTACTTC.

This chain connects TRBV9 to TRBJ1-5; D is ambiguous. The V end lost 2 bases, the J end lost 4 bases, and 13 bases lay between the germline ends. CDR1 and CDR2 from the germline V gene are SGDLS and YYNGEE. The CDR3 extends over 15 amino acids. CDR3 nucleotides: TGTGCCAGCAGCGTGGGCGGGGATGGGAATCAGCCCCAGCATTTT. As protein: CASSVGGDGNQPQHF.

This rearrangement joins TRBV30 to TRBJ1-5; TRBD1 might be the D (6 bases). Trimming removed 2 bases from V and 2 bases from J, with 13 bases in between. This CDR3 region has 15 residues. Germline CDR1 and CDR2: GTSNPN and SVGIG (reference sequence). The CDR3 DNA reads TGTGCCTGGAGTCCGAAGGGGGAGGGCAATCAGCCCCAGCATTTT. This gives the protein CAWSPKGEGNQPQHF.

The chain links TRBV18 to TRBJ1-2, with TRBD1 identical over 9 bases. In germline, CDR1 is KGHSH, CDR2 LQKENI. This CDR3 is built from 13 residues. With 5 bases clipped from V and 4 bases from J, the junction kept 2 bases outside the gene matches. CDR3 in amino acids: CASSETGGYGYTF. The DNA of the CDR3 is TGTGCCAGCTCAGAGACAGGGGGCTATGGCTACACCTTC.

To note about this clone: A much larger clone sits a single nucleotide away, making a read error possible. The gene calls are TRBV6-1 and TRBJ2-5; 7 bases are shared with TRBD1. V lost 5 bases and J lost 7; bases outside the gene matches: 10. The CDR3 is 14 residues long. CDR1 and CDR2 (germline): MNHNS, SASEGT. The CDR3 DNA follows: TGTGCCAGCAGTTGCGAGCAGGGGGTCGGGACCCAGTACTTC. Translation gives CASSCEQGVGTQYF.

This clone was recorded once. The chain links TRBV6-5 to TRBJ2-1; TRBD2 aligns across 10 bases. V shed 2 bases and J 11 bases; nucleotides not matched to a gene: 12. The CDR3 spans 16 residues. Looked up from germline, CDR1 is MNHEY and CDR2 is SVGAGI. The CDR3 region is CASSYGRLAGVVKQFF. DNA for the CDR3: TGTGCCAGCAGTTACGGTAGGCTAGCGGGAGTAGTAAAGCAGTTCTTC.

This chain links TRBV6-1 with TRBJ2-7; perhaps TRBD2 as D (6 bases). Looked up from germline, CDR1 is MNHNS and CDR2 is SASEGT. V was trimmed by 2 bases and J by 7 bases, leaving 12 bases between them. This CDR3 region has 13 residues. The CDR3 nucleotides read TGTGCCAGCAGTGAACCCTCTGGGGGGGAGCAGTACTTC. It translates to CASSEPSGGEQYF.

The chain has TRBV5-1 and TRBJ2-7, with D hard to call. V was pared by 6 bases and J by 5 bases, with 18 bases between. Germline assignment: CDR1 SGHRS and CDR2 YFSETQ. This CDR3 has 14 amino acids. As DNA, the CDR3 is TGCGCCAGCACCCGAGATGGGCAATCCAACGAGCAGTACTTC. It is translated as CASTRDGQSNEQYF.

The chain recombines TRBV27 with TRBJ2-7; D possibly corresponds to TRBD1 (5 bases). The length of the CDR3 is 15 residues. The V gene lost 6 bases and the J gene lost 5 bases, with 20 bases spanning the gap. In germline, CDR1 is MNHEY, CDR2 SMNVEV (reference sequence). The CDR3 spells CASRLLDSPRNEQYF. The CDR3 nucleotides read TGTGCCAGCAGACTCCTCGACAGTCCTAGGAACGAGCAGTACTTC.

The J gene is TRBJ2-3, the V gene TRBV19; no clear D gene. Trimming removed 7 bases at V and 7 bases at J, with 6 bases between. The CDR3 has 10 residues. Germline V gives CDR1 LNHDA, CDR2 SQIVND (reference sequence). CDR3 DNA sequence: TGTGCCAGTACCCCAAATACGCAGTATTTT. Protein sequence: CASTPNTQYF.